The 28 T cell receptor beta chains reported below all come from one sample, sequenced in a study of read filtering for tumor transcriptome and immune sequencing. Molecular barcoded adaptors covering alpha/delta and beta/gamma chains were used on 400 ng RNA. Using its own MiXCR run on the reads, TCRdb lists one record per CDR3 protein. This table holds roughly 41,000 distinct CDR3 sequences, roughly an eighth found once. The sequenced sample was a population of CD138-negative cells sorted from bone marrow. These receptors all come from a donor at least 40 years old with multiple myeloma.

This clonotype was counted at least ten times. The chain carries TRBV5-1 and TRBJ1-5, with D maybe TRBD1 (5 bases). The germline CDR1 and CDR2 sequences are SGHRS and YFSETQ. The CDR3 consists of 15 residues. Between the trimmed V and J ends, which lost 0 bases and 1 base, there was a span of 8 bases. The CDR3 nucleotides are TGCGCCAGCAGCTTGGATGGGGGAAGCAATCAGCCCCAGCATTTT. Translated, it gives CASSLDGGSNQPQHF.

This clonotype was seen many times. The rearrangement uses TRBV5-1 and TRBJ2-5; 10 bases are a match to TRBD2. After removal of 1 base from V and 1 base from J, the junction contained 1 base not matched to a gene. The CDR3 is 15 amino acids. The germline gives CDR1 SGHRS, CDR2 YFSETQ. CDR3 nucleotide sequence: TGCGCCAGCAGCTTGCTAGCGGGAGTCCAAGAGACCCAGTACTTC. It specifies CASSLLAGVQETQYF.

Ten or more counts support this clonotype. This sequence joins TRBV5-8 and TRBJ2-7, with TRBD1 matching over 9 bases. This CDR3 region has 16 residues. J lost 3 bases, V lost 4 bases, and 11 bases had no gene match. CDR1 and CDR2 from the germline V gene are SGHTS and YDEGEE. Here the CDR3 DNA reads TGTGCCAGCAGCCGGGGGGACAGGGAAGTGAACTACGAGCAGTACTTC. Translated, it gives CASSRGDREVNYEQYF. Full variable domain (rest looked up from reference TRBV5-8 and TRBJ2-7): EAGVTQSPTHLIKTRGQQATLRCSPISGHTSVYWYQQALGLGLQFLLWYDEGEERNRGNFPPRFSGRQFPNYSSELNVNALELEDSALYLCASSRGDREVNYEQYFGPGTRLTVT.

In its sample, this clonotype was seen many times. The V gene is TRBV7-9, the J gene TRBJ1-1; D gene uncertain. CDR3 length equals 16 residues. Germline assignment: CDR1 SEHNR and CDR2 FQNEAQ (reference sequence). Trimming removed 4 bases at V and 1 base at J, with 16 bases between. The CDR3 loop is CASSSSSLTPNTEAFF. CDR3 nucleotides: TGTGCCAGCAGCTCCTCGTCTCTTACCCCGAACACTGAAGCTTTCTTT.

V and J are TRBV7-8 and TRBJ2-4; 9 nucleotides align to TRBD1. V was pared by 2 bases and J by 1 base, with 3 bases of the junction left unmatched. The CDR3 covers 16 residues. The germline V gene has CDR1 SGHVS and CDR2 FQNEAQ. The CDR3 loop reads CASSLRQGVAKNIQYF. In DNA form, the CDR3 reads TGTGCCAGCAGCTTAAGACAGGGGGTTGCCAAAAACATTCAGTACTTC.

The table lists this clonotype with many counts. The chain joins TRBV29-1 to TRBJ2-3; 7 positions agree with TRBD2. The CDR3 has 12 residues. CDR1 and CDR2 from the germline V gene are SQVTM and ANQGSEA. The junction had 2 bases not matched to a gene; V was cut back by 4 bases and J by 4 bases. For the CDR3, the DNA is TGCAGCGTTGCCCTAGCGGCAGATACGCAGTATTTT. Encoded protein: CSVALAADTQYF.

On this clonotype itself: A single base is all that separates this from a far larger clone, so a read error is likely. The rearrangement joins TRBV11-2 to TRBJ2-1, with TRBD2 identical over 9 bases. The germline gives CDR1 SGHAT, CDR2 FQNNGV. The V gene end was trimmed by 4 bases and the J gene end by 5 bases; junction bases not matched to a gene: 9. The CDR3 covers 16 residues. The CDR3: CASSSGGRVPDNEQFF. The DNA for the CDR3 is TGTGCCAGCAGCTCCGGCGGGAGGGTACCGGACAATGAGCAGTTCTTC. Supplemented by reference TRBV11-2 and TRBJ2-1, the full variable domain reads EAGVAQSPRYKIIEKRQSVAFWCNPISGHATLYWYQQILGQGPKLLIQFQNNGVVDDSQLPKDRFSAERLKGVDSTLKIQPAKLEDSAVYLCASSSGGRVPDNEQFFGPGTRLTVL.

This clonotype was seen ten or more times. This CDR3 fails to terminate in the conserved phenylalanine or tryptophan, so it likely reflects a read error. This chain connects TRBV5-1 to TRBJ2-1; no clear D. V shed 0 bases and J shed 11 bases, with 6 bases lying between them. This CDR3 region has 11 residues. Germline values: CDR1 SGHRS, CDR2 YFSETQ. The CDR3 protein is CASSLVGQQFS. In DNA form, the CDR3 reads TGCGCCAGCAGCTTGGTAGGACAGCAGTTCTCC.

This clonotype was counted many times. V is TRBV11-1 and J is TRBJ1-1; D might be TRBD1 (6 bases). CDR3 length: 14 amino acids. V lost 5 bases, J lost 5 bases, and 15 bases lay in between. Germline V lookup: CDR1 SGHAT, CDR2 FQDESV (reference sequence). The chain's CDR3 is CASSRGTGSTEAFF. The CDR3 DNA reads as TGTGCCAGCAGCCGTGGAACAGGGAGTACTGAAGCTTTCTTT.

This clonotype was found many times. J is TRBJ1-1 and V is TRBV7-9; D might be TRBD1 (6 bases). There are 13 residues in the CDR3. V was pared by 7 bases and J by 8 bases, with 17 bases between. Germline CDR1 SEHNR, CDR2 FQNEAQ (reference sequence). As DNA, the CDR3 is TGTGCCAGCAACCAGCAGGGGAAGATAGAAGCTTTCTTT. Translated, it gives CASNQQGKIEAFF. The variable domain in full, with the rest retrieved from reference TRBV7-9 and TRBJ1-1, is DTGVSQNPRHKITKRGQNVTFRCDPISEHNRLYWYRQTLGQGPEFLTYFQNEAQLEKSRLLSDRFSAERPKGSFSTLEIQRTEQGDSAMYLCASNQQGKIEAFFGQGTRLTVV.

This clonotype was observed a few times. This sequence may be a read error, since a much larger clone differs from it by one base. A read error is likely, as this CDR3 ends without the conserved phenylalanine or tryptophan. J is TRBJ1-1 and V is TRBV5-1; D is unclear. Trimming stripped 2 bases from V and 4 bases from J, with 6 bases between. The CDR3 is 12 residues long. The germline gives CDR1 SGHRS, CDR2 YFSETQ. This CDR3 reads CASSFIGTEAFL. The CDR3 DNA is TGCGCCAGCAGCTTTATAGGCACTGAAGCTTTCCTT.

This clonotype showed up many times. With a far larger clone one base away, a read error is the likely cause. CDR3 protein: CASSTLGLVRRNEQFF. The CDR3 bases are TGTGCCAGCAGCACCCTCGGACTAGTACGTCGGAATGAGCAGTTCTTC. This chain connects TRBV6-5 to TRBJ2-1, with TRBD2 matching over 7 bases. CDR1 MNHEY and CDR2 SVGAGI come from the germline V gene. V dropped 6 bases and J dropped 7; count of bases not matched to a gene: 15. This CDR3 is built from 16 residues.

V is TRBV7-9 and J is TRBJ1-5, with 7 positions matching TRBD2. Matching the DNA end better, TRBJ2-3 makes the J call doubtful. The CDR3 runs 16 residues. Germline CDR1 SEHNR, CDR2 FQNEAQ (reference sequence). Written as DNA, the CDR3 is TGTGCCAGCAGCTTTCTGGGGGGGAGTAGCAATCAGCCCCAGTATTTT. Its protein is CASSFLGGSSNQPQYF.

This clonotype was seen repeatedly, ten times or more. The rearrangement joins TRBV6-2 or TRBV6-3 to TRBJ1-5; a weak D match, TRBD1 (5 bases). The V gene lost 5 bases and the J gene lost 0 bases, with 14 bases spanning the gap. Germline CDR1 reads MNHEY; CDR2 reads SVGEGT. There are 16 residues in the CDR3. CDR3 DNA sequence: TGTGCCAGCAGTGAACCAGGAGGGGCTAGCAATCAGCCCCAGCATTTT. This codes for CASSEPGGASNQPQHF.

V and J are TRBV12-3 or TRBV12-4 and TRBJ2-4; D is unclear. Trimming left V 5 bases short and J 5 bases short, with 10 bases between. The CDR3 runs to 13 residues. Here the CDR3 DNA reads TGTGCCAGCAGTAAAAATCCCGAAAACATTCAGTACTTC. It codes for CASSKNPENIQYF.

This clonotype was recorded many times. The chain couples TRBV24-1 to TRBJ2-3; a weak D match, TRBD2 (6 bases). The ends were cut back, 9 bases at V and 0 bases at J, with 9 bases in the middle. The CDR3 consists of 13 residues. CDR1 is KGHDR, CDR2 SFDVKD, per germline. CDR3 residues: CATGGTSTDTQYF. Written as DNA, the CDR3 is TGTGCCACCGGAGGGACTAGCACAGATACGCAGTATTTT.

Notes on this clonotype: Since a much larger clone is just one base distant, this may be a read error. This chain connects TRBV7-9 to TRBJ1-1, with D possibly TRBD1 on 5 matching bases. Trimming stripped 5 bases from V and 1 base from J, with 14 bases between. The CDR3 loop spans 15 amino acids. Germline V CDR1 and CDR2: SEHNR, FQNEAQ (reference sequence). The DNA for the CDR3 is TGTGCCAGCAGCGTTTCGGGGGGGGAGAACACTGAAGCTTTCTTT. Amino acids: CASSVSGGENTEAFF.

This clonotype appeared many times. This rearrangement joins TRBV11-2 to TRBJ2-1; D is perhaps TRBD2 (5 bases). The CDR3 runs 19 residues. From germline, CDR1 is SGHAT and CDR2 FQNNGV. With 5 bases removed from V and 7 bases from J, the gap between germline ends came to 30 bases. The CDR3 loop is CASSRGMNFRNLVRNEQFF. As DNA, the CDR3 is TGTGCCAGCAGCCGAGGGATGAATTTCCGGAACCTCGTAAGAAATGAGCAGTTCTTC. Full variable domain (remainder filled in from reference TRBV11-2 and TRBJ2-1): EAGVAQSPRYKIIEKRQSVAFWCNPISGHATLYWYQQILGQGPKLLIQFQNNGVVDDSQLPKDRFSAERLKGVDSTLKIQPAKLEDSAVYLCASSRGMNFRNLVRNEQFFGPGTRLTVL.

In its sample, this clonotype was seen many times. The rearrangement links TRBV7-9 to TRBJ2-5; possible D gene TRBD2, 5 bases. Germline values: CDR1 SEHNR, CDR2 FQNEAQ (reference sequence). The CDR3 runs 14 residues. Between the trimmed V and J ends, which lost 6 bases and 5 bases, there was a span of 16 bases. The CDR3 DNA sequence: TGTGCCAGCAGTCAGAGGGAGCTCGCGGAGACCCAGTACTTC. Translated: CASSQRELAETQYF.

This clonotype was observed many times. V is TRBV7-9 and J is TRBJ2-1; D uncertain. The V gene's germline CDR1 is SEHNR and CDR2 FQNEAQ (reference sequence). V was clipped by 1 base and J by 7 bases, with 2 bases between them. This CDR3 is built from 11 residues. The CDR3 bases are TGTGCCAGCAGCTTAGAAAATGAGCAGTTCTTC. The encoded protein is CASSLENEQFF.

This clonotype was observed many times. The CDR3 spells CASSQEGRSGVGEKLFF. The CDR3 nucleotides read TGCGCCAGCAGCCAAGAAGGCAGAAGCGGGGTCGGTGAAAAACTGTTTTTT. The gene calls are TRBV4-3 and TRBJ1-4; D is uncertain. The CDR3 totals 17 residues. Germline lookup yields CDR1 LGHNA and CDR2 YSLEER. Trimming took off 0 bases at V and 7 bases at J, with 18 bases between the two ends.

In this sample, this clonotype turned up many times. The V call is TRBV20-1, the J call TRBJ2-5; the match to TRBD2 covers 11 bases. CDR3 length: 16 amino acids. From germline, CDR1 is DFQATT and CDR2 SNEGSKA (reference sequence). The ends lost 4 bases at V and 2 bases at J; junction bases unmatched: 9. CDR3 nucleotides: TGCAGTGCTAATAGCGTTAGCGGGAGGGAGCAAGAGACCCAGTACTTC. This encodes CSANSVSGREQETQYF.

This clonotype was observed at least ten times. This chain connects TRBV20-1 to TRBJ1-6; possible D gene TRBD1, 6 bases. Germline V CDR1 and CDR2: DFQATT, SNEGSKA (reference sequence). V was cut by 6 bases and J by 0 bases, with 9 bases left in between. CDR3 length: 14 amino acids. In DNA, the CDR3 is TGCAGTGCCAGGGGTCTCTCCTATAATTCACCCCTCCACTTT. Translation: CSARGLSYNSPLHF.

The J gene is TRBJ1-1, the V gene TRBV2; D is uncertain. The germline V gene has CDR1 SNHLY and CDR2 FYNNEI. Between the trimmed V and J ends, which lost 7 bases and 5 bases, there was a span of 11 bases. This CDR3 has 12 amino acids. CDR3: CASNYGDTEAFF. The DNA for the CDR3 is TGTGCCAGCAATTATGGGGATACTGAAGCTTTCTTT. Using reference TRBV2 and TRBJ1-1 for the parts outside the CDR3, the full variable domain is EPEVTQTPSHQVTQMGQEVILRCVPISNHLYFYWYRQILGQKVEFLVSFYNNEISEKSEIFDDQFSVERPDGSNFTLKIRSTKLEDSAMYFCASNYGDTEAFFGQGTRLTVV.

On this clonotype: With a much larger clone just one base away, this may be a read error. The chain employs TRBV12-3 or TRBV12-4 and TRBJ1-6, with 9 bases aligning to TRBD1. The CDR3 sequence is 15 residues long. The CDR3 DNA follows: TGTGCCTGCAGTTATCCGGGACAGGGAAATTCACCCCTCCACTTT. Translating it yields CACSYPGQGNSPLHF.

The rearrangement uses TRBV29-1 and TRBJ2-1; possible D gene TRBD2, 6 bases. With 1 base removed from V and 4 bases from J, the gap between germline ends came to 11 bases. The CDR3 sequence is 14 residues long. Germline V gene data show CDR1 as SQVTM and CDR2 as ANQGSEA. CDR3 bases: TGCAGCGTTGAAGGACTAGGAGGGTACAATGAGCAGTTCTTC. Encoded protein: CSVEGLGGYNEQFF.

Many counts were recorded for this clonotype. The V call is TRBV6-2 or TRBV6-3, the J call TRBJ2-1, with D perhaps matching TRBD1 or TRBD2 (5 bases each). Germline CDR1 reads MNHEY; CDR2 reads SVGEGT. The ends were cut back, 5 bases at V and 6 bases at J, with 20 bases in the middle. The CDR3 contains 16 residues. The chain's CDR3 is CASSPVRDQTFNEQFF. In DNA form, the CDR3 reads TGTGCCAGCAGTCCGGTCCGGGACCAGACGTTCAATGAGCAGTTCTTC.

Many counts were recorded for this clonotype. This chain uses TRBV19 with TRBJ2-2; no clear D gene. This CDR3 region has 16 residues. CDR1 and CDR2 (germline): LNHDA, SQIVND (reference sequence). Trimming left V 4 bases short and J 4 bases short, with 16 bases between. CDR3 residues: CASSKGGTRFTGELFF. The CDR3 DNA is TGTGCCAGTAGTAAGGGCGGAACACGGTTCACCGGGGAGCTGTTTTTT.